This T cell receptor beta chain stems from a study of T cells expressing NK-cell markers. Looked up from germline, CDR1 is SGDLS and CDR2 is YYNGEE. The CDR3 length is 13 residues. Following a re-call of the 5' RACE reads, TCRdb has one entry per CDR3 protein and lacks DNA. This table lists over 350,000 distinct CDR3 sequences. Specimen: blood T cells: a sorted CD56 or NKG2C T cell subset, CD4+ or CD8+ T cells, or bulk PBMC T cells (not recorded which). The sequence was collected from a woman aged 50 to 60 in good health. The chain recombines TRBV9 with TRBJ1-3. This CDR3 reads CASSAGRGNTIYF.